The 20 T cell receptor beta chains presented below share a single source sample, sequenced in a study of CD8 T cells in Susac syndrome. An input of about 0.5 to 1 ug of RNA was subjected to reverse transcription using random hexamers. TCRdb analysed the immunoSEQ multiplex PCR reads with MiXCR anew, one entry per CDR3 protein. The sample has 200,000 to 300,000 distinct CDR3 sequences, 95% to 97% seen once; the top ten hold approximately 0.094%. Sequencing was done on a sample of CD4+ T cells from PBMCs. The receptors were sampled from a human donor with Susac syndrome.

The genes are TRBV4-1 and TRBJ2-2; the D gene is possibly TRBD2 (6 bases). Germline CDR1 reads MGHRA; CDR2 reads YSYEKL. V lost 2 bases, J lost 4 bases, and 11 bases lay in between. CDR3 length equals 15 residues. The CDR3 DNA reads as TGCGCCAGCAGCCAACCGGGAGACCTCACCGGGGAGCTGTTTTTT. Translated, it gives CASSQPGDLTGELFF.

V is TRBV3-1 and J is TRBJ2-2; TRBD2 matches 9 bases. The germline CDR1 and CDR2 sequences are LGHDT and YNNKEL (reference sequence). This CDR3 spans 16 amino acids. J was trimmed by 5 bases and V by 6 bases; bases with no gene match: 10. CDR3 region: CASRWRGTSGTGELFF. CDR3 nucleotides: TGTGCCAGCAGATGGAGGGGCACTAGCGGGACCGGGGAGCTGTTTTTT.

The chain combines TRBV12-3 or TRBV12-4 with TRBJ1-2; D gene uncertain. Between the trimmed V and J ends, which lost 5 bases and 6 bases, there was a span of 7 bases. The CDR3 totals 11 residues. The CDR3 DNA is TGTGCCAGCAGTGGGATCAATGGCTACACCTTC. Its translation: CASSGINGYTF.

The V call is TRBV30, the J call TRBJ1-2; D remains ambiguous. The CDR3 totals 15 residues. The V end was cut by 3 bases, the J end by 0 bases, with 14 bases between. Germline values: CDR1 GTSNPN, CDR2 SVGIG (reference sequence). The CDR3, as DNA: TGTGCCTGGAGGGCGGTAGCGGTTCCTAACTATGGCTACACCTTC. Protein sequence: CAWRAVAVPNYGYTF. Together with reference TRBV30 and TRBJ1-2, the CDR3 gives the full variable domain: SQTIHQWPATLVQPVGSPLSLECTVEGTSNPNLYWYRQAAGRGLQLLFYSVGIGQISSEVPQNLSASRPQDRQFILSSKKLLLSDSGFYLCAWRAVAVPNYGYTFGSGTRLTVV.

The gene calls are TRBV7-3 and TRBJ2-5; unclear D gene. V gave up 0 bases and J gave up 0 bases, with 8 bases separating them. The length of the CDR3 is 15 residues. Germline V gene lookup returns CDR1 SGHTA and CDR2 FQGTGA. The CDR3 here is CASSLTLGDQETQYF. The CDR3 DNA reads as TGTGCCAGCAGCTTAACGCTAGGAGACCAAGAGACCCAGTACTTC.

J is TRBJ2-5 and V is TRBV7-2, with D tentatively TRBD1 (5 bases). Germline V gives CDR1 SGHTA, CDR2 FQGNSA. The CDR3 spans 14 residues. V lost 3 bases and J lost 4, with 12 bases in between. CDR3 sequence (DNA): TGTGCCAGCAGCTTTCCCCTGCAGGGAGAGACCCAGTACTTC. It translates to CASSFPLQGETQYF.

The chain couples TRBV20-1 to TRBJ1-4, with D possibly TRBD1 on 6 matching bases. CDR3 size: 13 residues. The V gene lost 3 bases and the J gene lost 6 bases, with 11 bases spanning the gap. Germline CDR1 DFQATT, CDR2 SNEGSKA (reference sequence). For the CDR3, the DNA is TGCAGTGCTAGTCCAGGACAGCATGAAAAACTGTTTTTT. Protein: CSASPGQHEKLFF.

The gene calls are TRBV29-1 and TRBJ1-2; 8 bases agree with TRBD1. The CDR3 sequence is 14 residues long. Germline values: CDR1 SQVTM, CDR2 ANQGSEA. The J segment lost 8 bases and the V segment lost 5 bases, leaving 13 bases of the junction unmatched. CDR3 in amino acids: CSVHQPDRAKGYTF. The DNA of the CDR3 is TGCAGCGTTCACCAACCGGACAGGGCAAAGGGCTACACCTTC.

V and J are TRBV5-5 and TRBJ2-7, with D possibly called TRBD1 or TRBD2 (5 bases each). V was shortened by 0 bases and J by 0 bases, with 10 bases between the two germline ends. CDR1 and CDR2 from the germline V gene are SGHKS and YYEKEE (reference sequence). The CDR3 covers 15 residues. The chain's CDR3 is CASSLVWDGSYEQYF. Here the CDR3 DNA reads TGTGCCAGCAGCTTGGTTTGGGACGGCTCCTACGAGCAGTACTTC. The full variable domain, in which reference TRBV5-5 and TRBJ2-7 provide the parts outside the CDR3, is DAGVTQSPTHLIKTRGQQVTLRCSPISGHKSVSWYQQVLGQGPQFIFQYYEKEERGRGNFPDRFSARQFPNYSSELNVNALLLGDSALYLCASSLVWDGSYEQYFGPGTRLTVT.

This chain links TRBV5-1 with TRBJ2-2; D perhaps matches TRBD2 (5 bases). CDR3 size: 16 residues. V gave up 0 bases and J gave up 6 bases, with 15 bases separating them. The germline gives CDR1 SGHRS, CDR2 YFSETQ. DNA of the CDR3: TGCGCCAGCAGCTTGGTCCGGTCACAACTAGCCGGGGAGCTGTTTTTT. It encodes CASSLVRSQLAGELFF.

The rearrangement links TRBV7-8 to TRBJ2-7; D not certain. The germline V gene has CDR1 SGHVS and CDR2 FQNEAQ. V lost 0 bases, J lost 4 bases, and 7 bases lay in between. This CDR3 contains 13 residues. CDR3 nucleotide sequence: TGTGCCAGCAGCTTAGCGGAAGGGTACGAGCAGTACTTC. Translation: CASSLAEGYEQYF.

The chain recombines TRBV10-3 with TRBJ2-6; D ambiguous. Germline assignment: CDR1 ENHRY and CDR2 SYGVKD. The germline V and J ends were trimmed by 6 bases and 2 bases, with 11 bases remaining between them. The CDR3 runs 15 residues. The CDR3 is CAIRSIGTGANVLTF. The CDR3 nucleotides are TGTGCCATCAGGAGTATTGGCACTGGGGCCAACGTCCTGACTTTC.

The chain couples TRBV5-1 to TRBJ2-7, with unresolved D. Germline assignment: CDR1 SGHRS and CDR2 YFSETQ. The V gene lost 0 bases and the J gene lost 4 bases, with 11 bases spanning the gap. This CDR3 comprises 14 residues. The CDR3 DNA is TGCGCCAGCAGCTTGGCCGATGGCAGTTACGAGCAGTACTTC. The encoded protein is CASSLADGSYEQYF.

The chain recombines TRBV28 with TRBJ1-5; 9 positions agree with TRBD1. V gave up 8 bases and J gave up 6 bases; unmatched junction bases: 8. Germline CDR1 is MDHEN and CDR2 is SYDVKM. This CDR3 region has 14 residues. CDR3 region: CASETGQGRQPQHF. The CDR3 DNA reads as TGTGCCAGCGAGACGGGACAGGGACGTCAGCCCCAGCATTTT.

The rearrangement links TRBV28 to TRBJ1-5; D gene uncertain. CDR1 is MDHEN and CDR2 is SYDVKM in the germline V gene. The CDR3 consists of 13 residues. Deletions cut 7 bases from V and 2 bases from J, with 9 bases between. The CDR3 sequence: CASTPAGNQPQHF. The DNA of the CDR3 is TGTGCCAGCACCCCTGCGGGCAATCAGCCCCAGCATTTT.

The chain employs TRBV14 and TRBJ2-1; the D gene could be TRBD1 or TRBD2 (5 bases each). V shed 4 bases and J shed 5 bases, with 12 bases lying between them. In germline, CDR1 is SGHDN, CDR2 FVKESK. The CDR3 totals 14 residues. The CDR3 DNA sequence: TGTGCCAGCAGCCGACGTGGGACCAACAATGAGCAGTTCTTC. Amino acid sequence: CASSRRGTNNEQFF.

The chain is built from TRBV12-5 and TRBJ2-5; a possible D gene is TRBD1 (5 bases). The V gene's germline CDR1 is LGHNT and CDR2 FRNRAP. The CDR3 sequence is 13 residues long. V lost 3 bases to trimming and J lost 1 base, with 6 bases between them. The CDR3 nucleotides read TGTGCTAGTGGTTTACAGGCCCAAGAGACCCAGTACTTC. Translated, it gives CASGLQAQETQYF.

The chain uses TRBV15 and TRBJ2-7; 7 nucleotides line up with TRBD2. The V gene end was trimmed by 1 base and the J gene end by 0 bases; junction bases not matched to a gene: 3. This CDR3 region has 15 residues. Germline V gene sequence: CDR1 LNHNV, CDR2 YYDKDF (reference sequence). CDR3 bases: TGTGCCACCAGCAGAGGGAGCGGGAACTCCTACGAGCAGTACTTC. Residues: CATSRGSGNSYEQYF.

The chain is built from TRBV29-1 and TRBJ2-7; 7 bases line up with TRBD2. Unmatched junction bases numbered 1, after V lost 4 bases and J lost 1 base. Germline values: CDR1 SQVTM, CDR2 ANQGSEA. The length of the CDR3 is 12 residues. The CDR3 DNA follows: TGCAGCGTTGTGCGGGGGTCCTACGAGCAGTACTTC. It translates to CSVVRGSYEQYF.

The chain is built from TRBV5-1 and TRBJ1-1, with 9 bases that match TRBD1. Germline V CDR1 and CDR2: SGHRS, YFSETQ. V gave up 4 bases and J gave up 5 bases; unmatched junction bases: 6. This CDR3 has 14 amino acids. CDR3 protein: CASSTGQGRTEAFF. The CDR3 DNA is TGCGCCAGCAGCACAGGACAGGGGAGGACTGAAGCTTTCTTT.